Below, 32 T cell receptor beta chains from the same sample are listed, as sequenced in a study of a mutant IDH1 vaccine in newly diagnosed glioma. Time point in this sample: week 23, last vaccination. Mutant IDH1 20-mer peptide, at 300 ug, made up each vaccine dose, with topical imiquimod. Measured with immunoSEQ multiplex PCR; TCRdb has only the in-frame clones, and not every one. This sample has tens of thousands of clones, with 80% to 85% found just once. Their target antigens are unknown. The sample in question was PBMCs, obtained from a glioma patient whose treatment included an IDH1 peptide vaccine. Receptors originate from a woman aged 40 to 50 with glioma. Some clones in this sample may be carry-over from other donors' samples.

This chain uses TRBV4-1 with TRBJ2-6, with D perhaps TRBD1 (6 bases). CDR1 is MGHRA and CDR2 is YSYEKL in the germline V gene. CDR3 length equals 19 residues. V lost 1 base and J lost 0, with 16 bases in between. CDR3 in amino acids: CASSQGLGTWVSGANVLTF. The CDR3 DNA follows: TGCGCCAGCAGCCAAGGGTTGGGGACATGGGTCTCTGGGGCCAACGTCCTGACTTTC.

The genes are TRBV4-3 and TRBJ1-4; D not resolved. Germline CDR1 LGHNA, CDR2 YSLEER. CDR3 length equals 15 residues. V was pared by 0 bases and J by 8 bases, with 13 bases between. The DNA of the CDR3 is TGCGCCAGCAGCCAAGATGAAGGGTTTCGAGAAAAACTGTTTTTT. Its translation: CASSQDEGFREKLFF.

The gene calls are TRBV11-2 and TRBJ1-4; no clear D. Germline V lookup: CDR1 SGHAT, CDR2 FQNNGV. CDR3 size: 14 residues. Trimming took off 2 bases at V and 2 bases at J, with 6 bases between the two ends. CDR3 DNA sequence: TGTGCCAGCAGCTTAACTTCTACTAATGAAAAACTGTTTTTT. This codes for CASSLTSTNEKLFF.

The rearrangement links TRBV5-1 to TRBJ2-7; D unclear. This CDR3 spans 16 amino acids. CDR1 and CDR2 (germline): SGHRS, YFSETQ. Trimming stripped 0 bases from V and 1 base from J, with 14 bases between. The CDR3: CASSLAKGKSSYEQYF. The CDR3 DNA is TGCGCCAGCAGCTTGGCCAAAGGGAAATCATCCTACGAGCAGTACTTC. Together with reference TRBV5-1 and TRBJ2-7, the CDR3 gives the full variable domain: KAGVTQTPRYLIKTRGQQVTLSCSPISGHRSVSWYQQTPGQGLQFLFEYFSETQRNKGNFPGRFSGRQFSNSRSEMNVSTLELGDSALYLCASSLAKGKSSYEQYFGPGTRLTVT.

The V call is TRBV10-3, the J call TRBJ1-2, with D unresolved. This CDR3 region has 15 residues. The germline V and J ends were trimmed by 3 bases and 3 bases, with 14 bases remaining between them. Germline V lookup: CDR1 ENHRY, CDR2 SYGVKD. The CDR3 spells CAISETKGSHYGYTF. The CDR3 DNA reads TGTGCCATCAGTGAAACTAAGGGTAGCCACTATGGCTACACCTTC.

The chain employs TRBV6-6 and TRBJ2-1, with 7 bases identical to TRBD1. The CDR3 length is 14 residues. J was trimmed by 6 bases and V by 6 bases; bases with no gene match: 8. CDR1 is MNHNY, CDR2 SVGAGI, per germline (reference sequence). The CDR3 DNA follows: TGTGCCAGCAGCCGCCCCCCAGGGGGCAATGAGCAGTTCTTC. Translation: CASSRPPGGNEQFF.

This chain's CDR3 is CAIKERAGAQETQYF. The DNA for the CDR3 is TGTGCCATCAAGGAGCGAGCGGGGGCCCAAGAGACCCAGTACTTC. The chain employs TRBV10-3 and TRBJ2-5; 8 bases are shared with TRBD2. The junction had 8 bases not matched to a gene; V was cut back by 7 bases and J by 1 base. The CDR3 is 15 amino acids. The germline V gene encodes CDR1 ENHRY and CDR2 SYGVKD.

This clone was seen just once. The CDR3 reads CATSDRGTGINEKLFF. In DNA form, the CDR3 reads TGTGCCACCAGCGACCGAGGGACAGGCATTAATGAAAAACTGTTTTTT. V usage is TRBV15 and J usage is TRBJ1-4, with 8 bases aligning to TRBD1. The CDR3 is made up of 16 amino acids. In germline, CDR1 is LNHNV, CDR2 YYDKDF (reference sequence). V shed 5 bases and J 4 bases; nucleotides not matched to a gene: 9.

The chain recombines TRBV2 with TRBJ1-1, with no clear D. This CDR3 is 15 amino acids long. Germline CDR1 and CDR2: SNHLY and FYNNEI. V lost 2 bases to trimming and J lost 0 bases, with 10 bases between them. The DNA of the CDR3 is TGTGCCAGCAGTGAACTTGGCAGTGTGAACACTGAAGCTTTCTTT. It is translated as CASSELGSVNTEAFF.

V and J are TRBV30 and TRBJ2-7; the D gene is possibly TRBD1 (5 bases). V lost 7 bases and J lost 4, with 8 bases in between. Germline loops: CDR1 GTSNPN, CDR2 SVGIG (reference sequence). The CDR3 consists of 10 residues. The CDR3 sequence is CAYQGYEQYF. CDR3 nucleotides: TGTGCCTACCAGGGATACGAGCAGTACTTC.

The chain is built from TRBV11-2 and TRBJ2-1; 7 nucleotides match TRBD1. The CDR3 is made up of 12 amino acids. The junction had 3 bases not matched to a gene; V was cut back by 4 bases and J by 9 bases. Germline CDR1 reads SGHAT; CDR2 reads FQNNGV. CDR3 coding DNA: TGTGCCAGCAGCTCCCAGGGGGTTGAGCAGTTCTTC. Translated, it gives CASSSQGVEQFF.

This clone came up a few times. This rearrangement joins TRBV7-9 to TRBJ2-2, with no clear D. The V end was cut by 2 bases, the J end by 5 bases, with 9 bases between. The CDR3 sequence is 14 residues long. Germline V gene lookup returns CDR1 SEHNR and CDR2 FQNEAQ (reference sequence). The CDR3 coding sequence is TGTGCCAGCAGCTTATTACAGATTACCGGGGAGCTGTTTTTT. This codes for CASSLLQITGELFF.

The V gene is TRBV19, the J gene TRBJ2-3, with 8 bases that match TRBD2. V was pared by 2 bases and J by 4 bases, with 5 bases of the junction left unmatched. This CDR3 spans 15 amino acids. From germline, CDR1 is LNHDA and CDR2 SQIVND (reference sequence). DNA of the CDR3: TGTGCCAGTAGTATACAGGGACTAGTTCCAGATACGCAGTATTTT. It yields the protein CASSIQGLVPDTQYF.

The gene calls are TRBV11-3 and TRBJ2-7, with 7 bases fitting TRBD1. This CDR3 has 15 amino acids. V dropped 5 bases and J dropped 3; count of bases not matched to a gene: 10. Germline lookup yields CDR1 SGHNT and CDR2 YENEEA. CDR3 nucleotides: TGTGCCAGCAGCCTTCCCGGACAGGAGAGCTACGAGCAGTACTTC. Residues: CASSLPGQESYEQYF.

This chain links TRBV5-1 with TRBJ1-1, with a weak D call TRBD1 (5 bases). The length of the CDR3 is 13 residues. V lost 1 base to trimming and J lost 5 bases, with 9 bases between them. In germline, CDR1 is SGHRS, CDR2 YFSETQ. The CDR3 bases are TGCGCCAGCAGCTTGTCAGGGACGACTGAAGCTTTCTTT. Translation gives CASSLSGTTEAFF.

A few counts support this clone. The genes are TRBV19 and TRBJ1-3, with 7 nucleotides matching TRBD1. V dropped 10 bases and J dropped 2; count of bases not matched to a gene: 5. The CDR3 length is 13 residues. CDR1 is LNHDA, CDR2 SQIVND, per germline (reference sequence). The CDR3 is CATSGTAGNTIYF. The CDR3 DNA reads TGTGCCACGAGCGGGACAGCTGGAAACACCATATATTTT.

The chain recombines TRBV5-1 with TRBJ1-2; D is undetermined. The germline gives CDR1 SGHRS, CDR2 YFSETQ. With 4 bases removed from V and 4 bases from J, the gap between germline ends came to 14 bases. The CDR3 loop spans 14 amino acids. The CDR3 here is CASSPGETLYGYTF. The CDR3 nucleotides read TGCGCCAGCAGCCCCGGGGAAACGCTCTATGGCTACACCTTC.

This chain joins TRBV10-1 and TRBJ1-5; D unclear. Between the trimmed V and J ends, which lost 4 bases and 2 bases, there was a span of 9 bases. The CDR3 runs 14 residues. Germline V lookup: CDR1 WNHNN, CDR2 SYGVQD (reference sequence). The CDR3 spells CASSGTWGNQPQHF. The CDR3, as DNA: TGCGCCAGCAGTGGAACTTGGGGCAATCAGCCCCAGCATTTT.

This chain uses TRBV30 with TRBJ2-1, with D tentatively TRBD2 (7 bases). Germline V gene data show CDR1 as GTSNPN and CDR2 as SVGIG (reference sequence). Trimming left V 5 bases short and J 4 bases short, with 21 bases between. The CDR3 has 16 amino acids. CDR3 sequence: CAWGQIGGLRYNEQFF. The CDR3 DNA reads as TGTGCCTGGGGACAGATAGGGGGACTAAGGTACAATGAGCAGTTCTTC.

On this clone: The DNA is omitted, as the CDR3 cannot be located on it reliably, and the CDR3 follows TCRdb's listing. The chain has TRBV9 and TRBJ2-1; TRBD2, the table's D call, was not compared with the DNA. Germline V gene data show CDR1 as SGDLS and CDR2 as YYNGEE. Ends included, the CDR3 has 13 residues. The CDR3 region is CASSVGSGSSRFF.

The chain joins TRBV19 to TRBJ1-6, with D maybe TRBD1 (6 bases). The CDR3 totals 18 residues. CDR1 and CDR2 from the germline V gene are LNHDA and SQIVND (reference sequence). Trimming removed 5 bases at V and 9 bases at J, with 26 bases between. The CDR3 is CASSPWQGQGKFSSPLHF. CDR3 DNA: TGTGCCAGTAGTCCCTGGCAGGGGCAGGGAAAGTTCTCTTCACCCCTCCACTTT.

This clone occurred once. The rearrangement joins TRBV9 to TRBJ2-6; 7 positions match TRBD1. Unmatched junction bases numbered 0, after V lost 5 bases and J lost 1 base. Germline V gene sequence: CDR1 SGDLS, CDR2 YYNGEE. The CDR3 runs to 14 residues. The CDR3 loop is CASRTGSGANVLTF. CDR3 in DNA: TGTGCCAGCAGGACAGGGTCTGGGGCCAACGTCCTGACTTTC.

This rearrangement joins TRBV6-5 to TRBJ1-2, with 8 bases lining up with TRBD1. CDR1 and CDR2 from the germline V gene are MNHEY and SVGAGI. This CDR3 comprises 13 residues. V lost 6 bases, J lost 4 bases, and 4 bases stayed unmatched. CDR3 sequence reads: CASSGQGSYGYTF. In DNA form, the CDR3 reads TGTGCCAGCAGCGGACAGGGTTCCTATGGCTACACCTTC.

This clone came up once. The chain is built from TRBV5-1 and TRBJ1-2, with unresolved D. The germline V and J ends were trimmed by 3 bases and 6 bases, with 12 bases remaining between them. This CDR3 comprises 13 residues. Germline V CDR1 and CDR2: SGHRS, YFSETQ. CDR3 region: CASSSRIENGYTF. CDR3 bases: TGCGCCAGCAGCTCTAGGATCGAGAATGGCTACACCTTC.

About this clone: One end of the junction varies from germline; a read error may be responsible. V is TRBV14 and J is TRBJ1-6; D is uncertain. Looked up from germline, CDR1 is SGHDN and CDR2 is FVKESK. This CDR3 comprises 13 residues. CDR3 coding DNA: TGTGCCAGCAGCCAAGTAGTTAATGCACCCCTCCACTTT. Translation gives CASSQVVNAPLHF.

V is TRBV15 and J is TRBJ2-2; 12 bases line up with TRBD1. The germline CDR1 and CDR2 sequences are LNHNV and YYDKDF (reference sequence). This CDR3 contains 18 residues. J gave up 1 base and V 6 bases, and 9 bases lay outside the gene matches. CDR3 coding DNA: TGTGCCACCAGTAAGACGGGACAGGGGGCATGGAACACCGGGGAGCTGTTTTTT. Amino acids: CATSKTGQGAWNTGELFF.

This rearrangement joins TRBV4-1 to TRBJ1-5; D gene ambiguous. Looked up from germline, CDR1 is MGHRA and CDR2 is YSYEKL. The CDR3 is 13 amino acids. Trimming shortened V by 2 bases and J by 5 bases, and 7 bases separated the two germline ends. The CDR3 protein is CASSQNADQPQHF. Written as DNA, the CDR3 is TGCGCCAGCAGCCAAAACGCGGATCAGCCCCAGCATTTT.

The chain joins TRBV10-3 to TRBJ2-5; tentative D call: TRBD2 (5 bases). The CDR3 runs to 13 residues. Germline loops: CDR1 ENHRY, CDR2 SYGVKD. Trimming took 10 bases from V and 3 from J, leaving 15 bases between them. The CDR3 spells CATKGKGEETQYF. CDR3 sequence (DNA): TGTGCCACCAAAGGGAAGGGAGAAGAGACCCAGTACTTC.

V usage is TRBV7-2 and J usage is TRBJ2-7; a possible D gene is TRBD2 (5 bases). Germline V lookup: CDR1 SGHTA, CDR2 FQGNSA. The CDR3 totals 12 residues. Trimming shortened V by 7 bases and J by 2 bases, and 9 bases separated the two germline ends. The CDR3, as DNA: TGTGCCAGCACCCCCGGGACCTACGAGCAGTACTTC. Its protein is CASTPGTYEQYF.

This clone has a handful of counts. The same CDR3 can be traced to other DNA sequences in this sample. V is TRBV4-1 and J is TRBJ1-1, with D possibly matching TRBD1 (6 bases). With 1 base removed from V and 3 bases from J, the gap between germline ends came to 12 bases. The CDR3 totals 15 residues. Germline V gene data show CDR1 as MGHRA and CDR2 as YSYEKL. CDR3 sequence reads: CASSQGWGADTEAFF. CDR3 coding DNA: TGCGCCAGCAGCCAAGGTTGGGGGGCCGACACTGAAGCTTTCTTT.

The V call is TRBV6-5, the J call TRBJ2-1; 12 bases are shared with TRBD2. Trimming took 6 bases from V and 4 from J; bases not matched to a gene: 4. Per germline, CDR1 MNHEY and CDR2 SVGAGI. The CDR3 loop spans 15 amino acids. CDR3 nucleotide sequence: TGTGCCAGCAGCGCGACTAGCGGGGGATACAATGAGCAGTTCTTC. This codes for CASSATSGGYNEQFF.

The rearrangement joins TRBV6-5 to TRBJ2-7, with TRBD1 matching over 7 bases. J lost 2 bases, V lost 5 bases, and 3 bases had no gene match. Germline V gives CDR1 MNHEY, CDR2 SVGAGI. This CDR3 is 13 amino acids long. The CDR3 DNA reads as TGTGCCAGCAGTAGACAGGGCCCCTACGAGCAGTACTTC. Its translation is CASSRQGPYEQYF.